A selection of T cell receptor beta chains follows, all from one sample in a study of blood T cells in healthy people across ages. A single record per CDR3 protein comes from TCRdb applying MiXCR to the 5' RACE reads. The sample consists of about a million distinct CDR3 sequences, just over 50% of them appearing once. Sequencing was done on a sample of blood. The receptors originated from a woman aged 60 to 75 in good health. The CDR3 runs from the conserved cysteine through the conserved F or W. The D gene is left open where the match is weak. Clone size, where shown, is once, few, many, or a class for clones that have expanded.

size	J	D	V	DNA	CDR3
NA	TRBJ2-1	NA	TRBV5-1	TGCGCCAGCAGCTTGGAGCGGGTAGGGGGGTACAATGAGCAGTTCTTC	CASSLERVGGYNEQFF
few	TRBJ1-4	NA	TRBV18	TGTGCCAGCGTGGGTCCTACAGGGCGGAATGAAAAACTGTTTTTT	CASVGPTGRNEKLFF
few	TRBJ2-3	NA	TRBV4-2	TGTGCCAGCAGCCACTCGACGCGAGATACGCAGTATTTT	CASSHSTRDTQYF
NA	TRBJ2-7	NA	TRBV20-1	TGCAGTGCTAGAGATCCAGCACGGCCTTACGAGCAGTACTTC	CSARDPARPYEQYF
NA	TRBJ2-6	NA	TRBV5-1	TGCGCCAGCACCACGGGGCTTACTCTGGGGGCCAACGTCCTGACTTTC	CASTTGLTLGANVLTF
NA	TRBJ2-5	TRBD2	TRBV4-2	TGTGCCAGCAGCCAAGATCTCTCTAGCGGGAGATCGACTACGGGAGAGACCCAGTACTTC	CASSQDLSSGRSTTGETQYF
NA	TRBJ2-1	NA	TRBV12-3/TRBV12-4	TGTGCCAGCAGTTCAGGGTGGAATGAGCAGTTCTTC	CASSSGWNEQFF
once	TRBJ1-4	NA	TRBV29-1	TGCAGCGTATCAGGCTACGGTGAAAAACTGTTTTTT	CSVSGYGEKLFF
NA	TRBJ2-7	TRBD1	TRBV5-5	TGTGCCAGCAGCGTAAGGACAGGGATCTACGAGCAGTACTTC	CASSVRTGIYEQYF
NA	TRBJ2-5	TRBD1	TRBV6-1	TGTGCCAGCAGTGAGCCGACAGGGAAGATAGAGACCCAGTACTTC	CASSEPTGKIETQYF
few	TRBJ2-5	TRBD2	TRBV6-2/TRBV6-3	TGTGCCAGCCACGCTAGCGGACCCGAGGAGACCCAGTACTTC	CASHASGPEETQYF
once	TRBJ1-2	NA	TRBV28	TGTGCCAGCAGTTTAAAGGACAGTGGCTACACCTTC	CASSLKDSGYTF
few	TRBJ2-3	TRBD2	TRBV11-2	TGTGCCAGCAGCATAACTAGCGGACTAACAGATACGCAGTATTTT	CASSITSGLTDTQYF
NA	TRBJ2-5	TRBD2	TRBV6-6	TGTGCCAGCAGGGGAGCTGGCGGGAGTGGGGCAGAGACCCAGTACTTC	CASRGAGGSGAETQYF
NA	TRBJ2-3	TRBD1	TRBV7-9	TGTGCCAGCAGCTCGACAGGGAGTCATACAGATACGCAGTATTTT	CASSSTGSHTDTQYF
NA	TRBJ2-5	NA	TRBV28	TGTACCAGCAGTTTTGAGGGCCGCGGGGTAGAGACCCAGTACTTC	CTSSFEGRGVETQYF
NA	TRBJ2-3	NA	TRBV9	TGTGCCAGCTGCCCGTGGGGTAACACAGATACGCAGTATTTT	CASCPWGNTDTQYF
NA	TRBJ2-5	TRBD2	TRBV5-1	TGCGCCAGCAGCTTGGAGCCTAGCGGGATCCAGGGGGAGACCCAGTACTTC	CASSLEPSGIQGETQYF
NA	TRBJ2-1	TRBD1	TRBV12-3/TRBV12-4	TGTGCCAGCAGGATACAGGGGGCTAAAGGGAATGAGCAGTTCTTC	CASRIQGAKGNEQFF
NA	TRBJ2-5	NA	TRBV12-3/TRBV12-4	TGTGCCAGCAGTTTTTCCCTTAGGGCAGGTTGGGAGACCCAGTACTTC	CASSFSLRAGWETQYF
NA	TRBJ2-5	NA	TRBV20-1	TGCAGTGCTAGTGTATGGGAACTACCCAAGACCCAGTACTTC	CSASVWELPKTQYF
NA	TRBJ2-5	NA	TRBV6-2/TRBV6-3	TGTGCCAGCAGCAAAACAGCTTTGGGACAAGAGACCCAGTACTTC	CASSKTALGQETQYF
NA	TRBJ2-2	TRBD1	TRBV6-6	TGTGCCAGCAGATTCCCCGGACAGGGGGCGTCAGGGGAGCTGTTTTTT	CASRFPGQGASGELFF
NA	TRBJ2-7	TRBD1	TRBV2	TGTGCCAGCAATTCGGGACAGGGGGCCTACGAGCAGTACTTC	CASNSGQGAYEQYF
NA	TRBJ2-7	TRBD2	TRBV7-9	TGTGCCAGCAGCTTAAGTAGCGGGACCAATGAGCAGTACTTC	CASSLSSGTNEQYF